This T cell receptor (beta chain) was recovered during a study of blood T cell repertoires in COVID-19 (dated by TCRdb to between 2020 and 2021). Some background on the complete study: Samples covering the acute and convalescent phases of COVID-19 were provided by collaborators in the United States, Italy and Spain. The samples were drawn from two sources: the first 160 participants of the ongoing ImmuneRACE study, and approximately 1,300 subjects contributed by 6 global collaborators. A de-identified subject ID, COVID-19 status, age in years and sex were almost always included in the sample metadata. The material from the prospective study consisted of cDNA or gDNA derived from T cells, B-cell-depleted T cells, or PBMCs. Deeply sampled blood TCRbeta repertoires from subjects exposed to, actively infected with, or recovered from COVID-19 were included in the dataset. The repertoires were made available in a free public database intended to serve as a resource for research on the immune response to SARS-CoV-2. Where available, HLA class I and class II types were taken from metadata supplied by the sample provider and were not determined by assay-based typing. General conclusions and limits of the study: How much clinical and demographic metadata was included differed by source and by participant, and the metadata was provided uncurated.

In regard to this clone: What antigen it recognizes has not been identified. The input lacks base qualities; no much larger clone sits a single base away.

The CDR3 holds 13 amino acids from the cysteine to the phenylalanine. The CDR3 DNA has 39 bases and is translated from base 1. The junction shows trimming of 1 base on V and 0 bases on J, plus 4 bases between the germline ends. CDR1 KGHSH and CDR2 LQKENI are derived from the germline V gene. One collaborating source in Seattle enrolled patients while the patients were actively infected and followed the patients over time throughout the course of disease. The collaborating institutions used their own protocols to collect whole blood in K2EDTA tubes. Collaborator samples were shipped for TCRbeta analysis as frozen whole blood, isolated PBMCs, or DNA extracted from either sample type. The immunoSEQ Assay, a bias-controlled multiplex PCR, was used to amplify TCRbeta CDR3 regions from genomic DNA. As for the authors' bioinformatics: The number of nucleated cells in each sample was estimated by amplification of reference gene primers within the assay. Sequence reads were collapsed and filtered to measure the absolute abundance of every unique TCRbeta CDR3 rearrangement. For each sample, productive Simpson clonality was calculated as the square root of Simpson's diversity index over productive rearrangements. TCRdb provides this immuneACCESS table in a form limited to in-frame rearrangements. Some clones are lacking; in checked studies, under half of them reflect an unresolved V gene, and why the rest are absent is not known. V and J calls plus clone size are reproduced from that table; the DNA served to infer D and trimming. The sample yields around 230,000 clones; more than 75% were counted once. The ten largest make up under 14% of the sample.

Sample: peripheral blood. The receptor was derived from a man aged 45-65 years with COVID-19, enrolled during active disease. Recombination linked TRBV18 to TRBJ2-7, with the D gene uncertain. The CDR3 corresponds to CASSPLVSYEQYF. The nucleotides read TGTGCCAGCTCACCACTCGTCTCCTACGAGCAGTACTTC. Reference TRBV18 and TRBJ2-7 proteins supply the regions before and after the CDR3; the full variable domain is: NAGVMQNPRHLVRRRGQEARLRCSPMKGHSHVYWYRQLPEEGLKFMVYLQKENIIDESGMPKERFSAEFPKEGPSILRIQQVVRGDSAAYFCASSPLVSYEQYFGPGTRLTVT.